In this sample, the clone carrying this T cell receptor beta chain turned up a few times. The sample comes from a study of blood T cell repertoires in COVID-19. Participants, roughly 18 to 89 years old, spanned under 30 US areas. Participants were placed into cohorts based on the clinical history they reported. Cohort 3 donors counted as recovered after two negative PCRs, clearance, or resolved symptoms. Original analysis: Quantification of nucleated cells was approximated via reference gene primer amplification. TCRdb keeps only in-frame clones here, not all; method: immunoSEQ multiplex PCR. V, J and clone size reflect that table, while D and trimming were determined from the DNA. The data contain approximately 260,000 clones, 85% to 95% of them singletons. Sequenced: PBMCs or T cells enriched from blood (not recorded which). This TCR was recovered from a woman under 30 who had recovered from COVID-19.

CDR3 region: CASSWRGRTDTQYF. The CDR3, as DNA: TGTGCCAGCAGTTGGCGGGGGCGCACAGATACGCAGTATTTT. The chain uses TRBV6-2 or TRBV6-3 and TRBJ2-3; weak D call: TRBD2 (7 bases). The CDR3 runs 14 residues. Per the germline V gene, CDR1 is MNHEY and CDR2 is SVGEGT. V dropped 4 bases and J dropped 1 base, with 9 bases sitting between them.